One and the same sample provided the 18 T cell receptor beta chains below, sequenced in a study of blood T cell repertoires in COVID-19. The assay was immunoSEQ multiplex PCR, and TCRdb's table has in-frame clones only and misses some. The profile covers more than 70,000 clones, with around 84% appearing a single time and under 45% taken by the ten largest. The sample comprised peripheral blood. All receptors come from a woman aged 70-85 years with acute or convalescent COVID-19.

The chain uses TRBV18 and TRBJ1-1; TRBD1 matches at 8 bases. The length of the CDR3 is 14 residues. The V gene's germline CDR1 is KGHSH and CDR2 LQKENI. V gave up 5 bases and J gave up 5 bases; unmatched junction bases: 7. CDR3 DNA: TGTGCCAGCTCATCCGGACAGGGAGGGACTGAAGCTTTCTTT. It codes for CASSSGQGGTEAFF.

The chain joins TRBV4-1 to TRBJ2-5; 9 positions match TRBD1. After removal of 1 base from V and 4 bases from J, the junction contained 7 bases not matched to a gene. The CDR3 contains 16 residues. The germline CDR1 and CDR2 sequences are MGHRA and YSYEKL. The CDR3 loop reads CASSQGQGVGRETQYF. DNA for the CDR3: TGCGCCAGCAGCCAAGGACAGGGGGTAGGGCGAGAGACCCAGTACTTC.

This clone occurred a few times. The chain is built from TRBV3-1 (or the pseudogene TRBV3-2) and TRBJ1-6, with 10 bases matching TRBD1. The CDR3 consists of 13 residues. Trimming took 4 bases from V and 10 from J; bases not matched to a gene: 1. CDR1 and CDR2 from the germline V gene are LGHDT and YNNKEL (reference sequence). CDR3 loop: CASSLTGGSPLHF. The CDR3 DNA sequence: TGTGCCAGCAGCCTGACAGGGGGCTCACCCCTCCACTTT.

The gene calls are TRBV7-2 and TRBJ2-7; D possibly corresponds to TRBD2 (6 bases). The CDR3 loop spans 15 amino acids. Germline CDR1 SGHTA, CDR2 FQGNSA. Trimming left V 1 base short and J 0 bases short, with 10 bases between. CDR3 nucleotide sequence: TGTGCCAGCAGCTTAGGGGGAGGCGGCTCCTACGAGCAGTACTTC. Protein: CASSLGGGGSYEQYF.

This sequence joins TRBV4-1 and TRBJ2-1, with a possible D match to TRBD2 (6 bases). Trimming removed 0 bases from V and 9 bases from J, with 12 bases in between. Germline CDR1 is MGHRA and CDR2 is YSYEKL. The CDR3 covers 14 residues. This CDR3 reads CASSQDELAREQFF. The CDR3 DNA sequence: TGCGCCAGCAGCCAAGATGAACTAGCACGTGAGCAGTTCTTC.

In its sample, this clone was seen once. In nucleotides, the CDR3 is TGTGCCAGCGGGACAGCCTACGAGCAGTACTTC. Amino acid sequence: CASGTAYEQYF. The V gene is TRBV28, the J gene TRBJ2-7, with TRBD1 identical over 7 bases. Germline V gene data show CDR1 as MDHEN and CDR2 as SYDVKM. With 8 bases clipped from V and 2 bases from J, the junction kept 0 bases outside the gene matches. The CDR3 has 11 amino acids.

This clone was seen just once. The genes are TRBV2 and TRBJ1-6; 7 bases map to TRBD1. The CDR3 has 15 amino acids. Germline CDR1 SNHLY, CDR2 FYNNEI. Trimming took 6 bases from V and 7 from J; bases not matched to a gene: 9. CDR3 in DNA: TGTGCCAGCAGGGACTGGACAGGCGGGAATTCACCCCTCCACTTT. Its translation is CASRDWTGGNSPLHF.

The gene calls are TRBV18 and TRBJ2-1; 9 positions agree with TRBD2. Looked up from germline, CDR1 is KGHSH and CDR2 is LQKENI. The CDR3 loop spans 16 amino acids. V dropped 3 bases and J dropped 7; count of bases not matched to a gene: 10. The CDR3 region has the DNA TGTGCCAGCTCACCGTCGGCGGGAGGGCGAAAAAATGAGCAGTTCTTC. As protein: CASSPSAGGRKNEQFF.

This sequence joins TRBV7-9 and TRBJ2-7; 14 bases fit TRBD2. After removal of 3 bases from V and 6 bases from J, the junction contained 4 bases not matched to a gene. This CDR3 has 15 amino acids. Germline-derived CDR1 and CDR2 are SEHNR and FQNEAQ (reference sequence). The CDR3 protein is CASSLGLAGVSEQYF. The CDR3 region has the DNA TGTGCCAGCAGCTTGGGACTAGCGGGAGTATCCGAGCAGTACTTC.

The chain links TRBV19 to TRBJ2-2; TRBD2 matches at 9 bases. Per the germline V gene, CDR1 is LNHDA and CDR2 is SQIVND (reference sequence). The V and J ends lost 7 bases and 5 bases, in that order; junction bases with no gene match: 8. The CDR3 extends over 15 amino acids. The CDR3 DNA sequence: TGTGCCAGTACCCGCCAGAGCGGGAGGACCGGGGAGCTGTTTTTT. Translation gives CASTRQSGRTGELFF. Complete variable domain (other parts from reference TRBV19 and TRBJ2-2): DGGITQSPKYLFRKEGQNVTLSCEQNLNHDAMYWYRQDPGQGLRLIYYSQIVNDFQKGDIAEGYSVSREKKESFPLTVTSAQKNPTAFYLCASTRQSGRTGELFFGEGSRLTVL.

The V call is TRBV18, the J call TRBJ2-7; TRBD2 might be the D (6 bases). V gave up 3 bases and J gave up 3 bases, with 12 bases separating them. The CDR3 contains 14 residues. Germline V gives CDR1 KGHSH, CDR2 LQKENI. CDR3 amino acids: CASSPTRGDYEQYF. The CDR3 DNA reads TGTGCCAGCTCACCGACTAGAGGGGACTACGAGCAGTACTTC. Filled out from reference TRBV18 and TRBJ2-7, the complete variable domain reads NAGVMQNPRHLVRRRGQEARLRCSPMKGHSHVYWYRQLPEEGLKFMVYLQKENIIDESGMPKERFSAEFPKEGPSILRIQQVVRGDSAAYFCASSPTRGDYEQYFGPGTRLTVT.

A word on this clone: Here the CDR3 omits its conserved ending phenylalanine or tryptophan, so a read error is the likely source. It is unclear where the CDR3 begins or ends on the DNA, so no DNA is shown, and the CDR3 is as TCRdb lists it. The V gene is TRBV3-1 (or the pseudogene TRBV3-2), the J gene TRBJ2-3; TRBD1, as called in the table, went unchecked against the DNA. Germline values: CDR1 LGHDT, CDR2 YNNKEL (reference sequence). The CDR3 spans 16 amino acids, including both terminal residues. CDR3 amino acids: CASGAGWTGDTDTRYL.

The table lists this clone with a few counts. The CDR3, as DNA: TGTGCCAGTAGTTACCGGGACAGAGGTGAGCAGTTCTTC. Protein sequence: CASSYRDRGEQFF. The chain uses TRBV19 and TRBJ2-1, with 7 bases that match TRBD1. Germline V lookup: CDR1 LNHDA, CDR2 SQIVND (reference sequence). This CDR3 has 13 residues. V was pared by 5 bases and J by 9 bases, with 7 bases of the junction left unmatched.

This clone was found a few times. V is TRBV7-9 and J is TRBJ1-2, with 9 bases fitting TRBD1. This CDR3 spans 13 amino acids. J was trimmed by 8 bases and V by 4 bases; bases with no gene match: 5. The germline CDR1 and CDR2 sequences are SEHNR and FQNEAQ (reference sequence). The CDR3 region has the DNA TGTGCCAGCAGCTCACAGGGGGCGGACGGCTACACCTTC. Amino acid sequence: CASSSQGADGYTF.

In its sample, this clone was seen a few times. The genes are TRBV18 and TRBJ1-1, with TRBD1 matching over 8 bases. This CDR3 has 14 residues. Per the germline V gene, CDR1 is KGHSH and CDR2 is LQKENI. Unmatched junction bases numbered 3, after V lost 3 bases and J lost 3 bases. CDR3 DNA: TGTGCCAGCTCACCTACGACAGGGGACACTGAAGCTTTCTTT. This translates into CASSPTTGDTEAFF.

As DNA, the CDR3 is TGTGCCAGCAGCGTAGGTGCGGGAGAGATCACCGGGGAGCTGTTTTTT. Protein sequence: CASSVGAGEITGELFF. V is TRBV9 and J is TRBJ2-2; 7 nucleotides line up with TRBD2. The CDR3 is 16 amino acids. With V trimmed by 0 bases and J by 4 bases, 6 bases remained unmatched. CDR1 SGDLS and CDR2 YYNGEE come from the germline V gene.

This clone is a singleton in its sample. This chain connects TRBV19 to TRBJ1-5; D may be TRBD1 (5 bases). V gave up 5 bases and J gave up 0 bases, with 11 bases separating them. The V gene's germline CDR1 is LNHDA and CDR2 SQIVND (reference sequence). The CDR3 length is 15 residues. The DNA of the CDR3 is TGTGCCAGTAGTCCCACAGGCGGTAGCAATCAGCCCCAGCATTTT. This codes for CASSPTGGSNQPQHF.

Details on this clone: Other DNA sequences from this sample encode an identical CDR3 as well. V and J are TRBV5-1 and TRBJ1-2; D might be TRBD1 (5 bases). In germline, CDR1 is SGHRS, CDR2 YFSETQ. Trimming took 3 bases from V and 3 from J, leaving 9 bases between them. The CDR3 spans 13 residues. CDR3 amino acids: CASSSAGDYGYTF. In DNA, the CDR3 is TGCGCCAGCAGCTCCGCGGGGGACTATGGCTACACCTTC.